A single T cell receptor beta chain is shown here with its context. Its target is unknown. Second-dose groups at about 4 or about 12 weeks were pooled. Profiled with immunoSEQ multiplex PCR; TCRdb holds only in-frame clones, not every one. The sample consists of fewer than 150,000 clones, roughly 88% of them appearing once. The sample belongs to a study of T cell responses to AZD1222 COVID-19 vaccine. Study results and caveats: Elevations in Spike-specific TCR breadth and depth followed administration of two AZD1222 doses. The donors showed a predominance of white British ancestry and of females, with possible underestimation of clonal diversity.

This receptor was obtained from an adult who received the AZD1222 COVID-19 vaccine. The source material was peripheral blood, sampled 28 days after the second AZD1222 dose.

As DNA, the CDR3 is TGTGCCAGCAGATCCGGGACAGGGAGTGAAAAACTGTTTTTT. This translates into CASRSGTGSEKLFF. The chain couples TRBV28 to TRBJ1-4; 9 nucleotides agree with TRBD1. CDR3 length: 14 amino acids. Germline CDR1 reads MDHEN; CDR2 reads SYDVKM. With V trimmed by 6 bases and J by 7 bases, 6 bases remained unmatched.